Listed below are T cell receptor beta chains from one sample, sequenced in a study of blood T cell repertoires in COVID-19. Data came from immunoSEQ multiplex PCR; TCRdb stores just in-frame clones and leaves some out. The repertoire includes approximately 210,000 clones, about four fifths of them detected once, and 2% to 3% sits in the top ten. Sequencing used peripheral blood. The receptors come from a woman between 40 and 55 years old with active or convalescent COVID-19. The CDR3 runs from the conserved cysteine through the conserved F or W. A D gene is named only where the DNA matches it firmly. Clone size is not always given. Where it is, it says once, few, many or a class for expanded clones.

-	TRBJ2-2	-	TRBV5-1	CASSLVRNTGELFF
-	TRBJ1-5	-	TRBV7-2	CASSFRVGQPQHF
-	TRBJ2-5	-	TRBV13	CASSSRSRDPQTQYF
-	TRBJ1-2	-	TRBV4-3	CASSQGRTDGYTF
-	TRBJ2-7	-	TRBV11-3	CASSGQLSYEQYF
TRBD1	TRBJ2-1	-	TRBV9	CASSVAEGVGTGAYNEQFF
TRBD1	TRBJ1-4	-	TRBV27	CASSLYRPGTGGGKLFF
TRBD1	TRBJ1-2	few	TRBV19	CASSLGQGASYGYTF
TRBD1	TRBJ1-1	-	TRBV5-1	CASSPGPQGPTEAFF
TRBD2	TRBJ2-1	-	TRBV19	CASKPSGGAYNEQFF
-	TRBJ2-1	-	TRBV11-3	CASSGKTRAYEQFF
TRBD1	TRBJ2-1	-	TRBV19	CASSIPSGQGVGEQFF
-	TRBJ1-5	-	TRBV27	CASSLSDRPNQPQHF
TRBD2	TRBJ2-1	-	TRBV3-1/TRBV3-2	CASSETSGSHEQFF
TRBD1	TRBJ1-4	-	TRBV5-1	CASSWGTGLDEKLFF
-	TRBJ1-1	-	TRBV2	CASSRATNTEAFF
-	TRBJ2-7	-	TRBV29-1	CSVEDRGYEQYF
-	TRBJ2-1	few	TRBV20-1	CSASRRADEQFF
TRBD2	TRBJ2-1	-	TRBV9	CASSPGLAGGSYNEQFF
TRBD2	TRBJ2-2	-	TRBV6-1	CASSEVIAGGLNTGELFF
TRBD1	TRBJ2-7	-	TRBV5-4	CASSLATGALFEQYF
TRBD2	TRBJ2-1	-	TRBV5-5	CASSFGLAGGNEQFF
-	TRBJ2-1	few	TRBV20-1	CSARGQREQFF
-	TRBJ2-5	-	TRBV2	CALRLGETQYF
TRBD1	TRBJ2-7	-	TRBV30	CAWSVAQGVRNEQYF
TRBD2	TRBJ2-5	-	TRBV6-1	CASSAFPPGTSGQETQYF
TRBD1	TRBJ1-2	-	TRBV12-3/TRBV12-4	CASRDRGSYGYTF
TRBD1	TRBJ1-2	-	TRBV5-1	CASSVDRARYGYTF
-	TRBJ1-5	few	TRBV4-2	CASSQERGGNQPQHF
-	TRBJ1-5	-	TRBV24-1	CATSDPTGSNQHF
TRBD1	TRBJ1-5	few	TRBV12-5	CASGAPGGSQPQHF